This passage covers 8 T cell receptor beta chains from one sample sequenced in a study of blood T cell repertoires in COVID-19. Sequencing used immunoSEQ multiplex PCR; TCRdb keeps in-frame clones, though not all of them. The table records fewer than 200,000 clones, 70% to 90% of them present only once. The sample comprised peripheral blood. The receptors originated from a man aged 35-49 years with acute or convalescent COVID-19.

This clone was counted a few times. The gene calls are TRBV5-5 and TRBJ1-2; D is perhaps TRBD1 (5 bases). V lost 0 bases and J lost 2, with 11 bases in between. Germline values: CDR1 SGHKS, CDR2 YYEKEE (reference sequence). This CDR3 spans 15 amino acids. The CDR3 is CASSLAQGKNYGYTF. The CDR3 DNA follows: TGTGCCAGCAGCTTGGCTCAGGGAAAAAACTATGGCTACACCTTC.

V gene TRBV19 combines with J gene TRBJ2-5; perhaps TRBD1 as D (5 bases). The CDR3 is 13 amino acids. The V end was cut by 4 bases, the J end by 2 bases, with 8 bases between. The germline gives CDR1 LNHDA, CDR2 SQIVND (reference sequence). DNA for the CDR3: TGTGCCAGTAGTAATGGGGCGCAAGAGACCCAGTACTTC. It is translated as CASSNGAQETQYF.

This chain joins TRBV3-1 (or the pseudogene TRBV3-2) and TRBJ1-2; 8 bases are shared with TRBD1. CDR3 length: 18 residues. From germline, CDR1 is LGHDT and CDR2 YNNKEL (reference sequence). Germline trimming cut 4 bases from V and 5 bases from J; bases unmatched to any gene: 18. The CDR3 spells CASSPQAPRTGNKYGYTF. The CDR3 region has the DNA TGTGCCAGCAGCCCGCAGGCACCTAGGACAGGGAATAAGTATGGCTACACCTTC.

The genes are TRBV7-9 and TRBJ1-2; D might be TRBD1 (5 bases). This CDR3 is 14 amino acids long. The germline V gene encodes CDR1 SEHNR and CDR2 FQNEAQ (reference sequence). V was trimmed by 4 bases and J by 2 bases, leaving 11 bases between them. The DNA of the CDR3 is TGTGCCAGCAGCTCCGAACAGGAGAACTATGGCTACACCTTC. Its translation: CASSSEQENYGYTF.

This rearrangement joins TRBV11-1 to TRBJ1-6, with TRBD1 as a possible D gene (6 bases). V was clipped by 5 bases and J by 6 bases, with 14 bases between them. Germline loops: CDR1 SGHAT, CDR2 FQDESV (reference sequence). This CDR3 is built from 15 residues. Here the CDR3 DNA reads TGTGCCAGCAGCACCATTGGGGGCGGTAATTCACCCCTCCACTTT. Protein: CASSTIGGGNSPLHF.

The chain couples TRBV5-1 to TRBJ1-1, with D possibly TRBD1 on 5 matching bases. Trimming removed 3 bases from V and 0 bases from J, with 9 bases in between. The germline V gene encodes CDR1 SGHRS and CDR2 YFSETQ. The CDR3 is 14 residues long. Here the CDR3 reads CASSSEGMNTEAFF. The CDR3 DNA reads TGCGCCAGCAGCTCGGAGGGGATGAACACTGAAGCTTTCTTT.

The chain links TRBV11-2 to TRBJ2-7; 7 bases agree with TRBD1. CDR1 SGHAT and CDR2 FQNNGV come from the germline V gene. J was trimmed by 4 bases and V by 5 bases; bases with no gene match: 8. CDR3 length: 14 amino acids. The CDR3, as DNA: TGTGCCAGCAGCCTTCGACAGGGTGTTTACGAGCAGTACTTC. It codes for CASSLRQGVYEQYF.

The chain is built from TRBV6-2 or TRBV6-3 and TRBJ2-1, with D perhaps TRBD1 (5 bases). CDR3 size: 12 residues. V was cut by 2 bases and J by 7 bases, with 6 bases left in between. CDR1 and CDR2 (germline): MNHEY, SVGEGT. CDR3 residues: CASSYGANEQFF. The CDR3 nucleotides read TGTGCCAGCAGTTACGGGGCTAATGAGCAGTTCTTC.